This T cell receptor (beta chain) was recorded in a study of identical twins. TCRdb used MiXCR to reprocess the 5' RACE reads, holding one entry per CDR3 protein. This table holds nearly 650,000 distinct CDR3 sequences, roughly 6.6% found once. Germline-derived CDR1 and CDR2 are MNHNS and SASEGT. Trimming took 10 bases from V and 7 from J, leaving 8 bases between them. This CDR3 region has 10 residues. This clonotype occurred many times. The antigen remains undetermined. Regarding the study as a whole: Memory repertoires showed no such pattern, whereas abundant cord blood beta clonotypes carried fewer insertions. Among monozygotic twins, out-of-frame TCR alpha sharing exceeded what models predicted.

The same specimen was also included in a second study, on yellow fever vaccine responses in identical twins. Per that study: Reports say the vaccine T cell response in twins looked partly convergent and partly personalized.

This receptor was obtained from a woman aged 18-30 years in good health. The chain carries TRBV6-1 and TRBJ1-5; TRBD1 is a possible D gene (6 bases). Input material: PBMCs. Here the CDR3 DNA reads TGTGCCACCGGACAGCAGCCCCAGCATTTT. Protein: CATGQQPQHF.